Reported below is one TCR beta chain. This sample was included in a study of blood T cell repertoires in COVID-19. Study-level background: Italy, Spain and the United States were the sources of the convalescent and acute COVID-19 samples. PBMCs, B-cell-depleted T cells, or T cells were the source of the cDNA or gDNA that made up the material.

Original data processing: Using reference gene primer amplification, nucleated cell counts were estimated. Here immunoSEQ multiplex PCR was the method, and the copy in TCRdb shows in-frame clones only, minus some. That table is the source of V, J and clone size, and D and trimming were worked out from the DNA. Of over 130,000 clones listed, around nine tenths are singletons. Trimming at V came to 2 bases and at J to 1 base, leaving 4 bases not matched to a gene. Germline CDR1 is SNHLY and CDR2 is FYNNEI. The CDR3 consists of 15 residues. The chain employs TRBV2 and TRBJ2-5, with 7 bases fitting TRBD2. This clonotype was obtained from a human donor in a cohort sampled during active COVID-19. The sequencing input was peripheral blood. DNA for the CDR3: TGTGCCAGCAGTGAAACTAGCGTCCTCCAAGAGACCCAGTACTTC. Translating it yields CASSETSVLQETQYF.